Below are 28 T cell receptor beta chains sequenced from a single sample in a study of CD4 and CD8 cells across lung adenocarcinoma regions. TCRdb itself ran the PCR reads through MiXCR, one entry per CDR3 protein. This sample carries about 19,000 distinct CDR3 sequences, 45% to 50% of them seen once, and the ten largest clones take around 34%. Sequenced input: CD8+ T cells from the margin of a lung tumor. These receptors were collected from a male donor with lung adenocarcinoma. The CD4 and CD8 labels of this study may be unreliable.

CDR3 nucleotides: TGTGCCAGCAGTGGATGGACAGGAGGCAACACTGAAGCTTTCTTT. It yields the protein CASSGWTGGNTEAFF. The chain couples TRBV6-1 to TRBJ1-1; TRBD1 matches at 7 bases. Trimming cost V 4 bases and J 2 bases; bases outside gene matches: 7. The CDR3 has 15 residues. Germline V gives CDR1 MNHNS, CDR2 SASEGT.

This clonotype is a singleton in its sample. CDR3 bases: TGTGCCATCAGTGAGGGGGACAGCTACAATGAGCAGTACTTC. Its translation is CAISEGDSYNEQYF. The chain couples TRBV10-3 to TRBJ2-1; TRBD1 matches at 7 bases. The DNA matches TRBJ2-7 better at its end, which makes the J call doubtful. The CDR3 length is 14 residues. Germline loops: CDR1 ENHRY, CDR2 SYGVKD.

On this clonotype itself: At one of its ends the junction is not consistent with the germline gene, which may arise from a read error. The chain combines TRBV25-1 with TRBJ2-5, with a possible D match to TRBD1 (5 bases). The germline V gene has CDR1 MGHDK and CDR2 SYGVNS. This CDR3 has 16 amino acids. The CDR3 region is CATRSSTWYGAETLYF. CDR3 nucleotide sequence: TGTGCCACCAGGTCGTCTACTTGGTATGGGGCAGAGACCCTGTACTTC.

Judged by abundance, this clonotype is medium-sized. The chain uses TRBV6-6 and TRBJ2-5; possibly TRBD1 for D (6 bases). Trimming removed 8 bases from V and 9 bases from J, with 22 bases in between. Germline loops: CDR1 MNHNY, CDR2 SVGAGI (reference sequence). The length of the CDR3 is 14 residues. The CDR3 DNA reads TGTGCCAGCTCCTCCGAGACAGGCGTGGGGTCCCAGTACTTC. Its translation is CASSSETGVGSQYF.

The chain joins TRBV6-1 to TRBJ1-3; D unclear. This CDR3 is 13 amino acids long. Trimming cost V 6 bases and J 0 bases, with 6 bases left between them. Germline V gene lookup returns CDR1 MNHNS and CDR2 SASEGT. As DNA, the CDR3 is TGTGCCAGCAGCGCGCTCTCTGGAAACACCATATATTTT. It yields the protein CASSALSGNTIYF.

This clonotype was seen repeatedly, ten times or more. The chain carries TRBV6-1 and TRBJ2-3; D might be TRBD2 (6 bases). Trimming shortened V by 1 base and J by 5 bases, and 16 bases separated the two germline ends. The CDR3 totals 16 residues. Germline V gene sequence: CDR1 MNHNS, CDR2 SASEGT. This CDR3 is CASSEVGGGGRDTQYF. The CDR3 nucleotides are TGTGCCAGCAGTGAAGTGGGGGGAGGAGGGAGAGATACGCAGTATTTT.

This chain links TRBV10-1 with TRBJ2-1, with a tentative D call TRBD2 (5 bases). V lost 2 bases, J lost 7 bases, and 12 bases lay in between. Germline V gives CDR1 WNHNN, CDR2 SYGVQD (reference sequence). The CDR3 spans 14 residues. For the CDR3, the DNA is TGCGCCAGCAGTGAGGGACTGAGGTCGAATGAGCAGTTCTTC. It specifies CASSEGLRSNEQFF.

As DNA, the CDR3 is TGTGCCAGCAGTGGGGCGTTCGGGGGCGGTGAGCAGTACTTC. This gives the protein CASSGAFGGGEQYF. V usage is TRBV6-1 and J usage is TRBJ2-4; D may correspond to TRBD1 or TRBD2 (6 bases each). V gave up 4 bases and J gave up 13 bases, with 20 bases separating them. The CDR3 loop spans 14 amino acids. The germline V gene encodes CDR1 MNHNS and CDR2 SASEGT.

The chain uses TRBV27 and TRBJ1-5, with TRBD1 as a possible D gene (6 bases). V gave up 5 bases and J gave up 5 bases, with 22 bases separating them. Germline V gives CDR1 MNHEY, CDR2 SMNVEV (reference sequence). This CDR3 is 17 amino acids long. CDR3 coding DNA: TGTGCCAGCAGTCCCCGGGGGGGCAGGGGTGGGTATCAGCCCCAGCATTTT. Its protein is CASSPRGGRGGYQPQHF.

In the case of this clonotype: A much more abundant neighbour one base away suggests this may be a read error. This CDR3 is CATSPMGAGTSYNEQFF. In DNA form, the CDR3 reads TGTGCCACCAGCCCTATGGGAGCGGGAACTTCCTACAATGAGCAGTTCTTC. The chain links TRBV15 to TRBJ2-1; 7 bases map to TRBD2. Trimming took 5 bases from V and 1 from J; bases not matched to a gene: 11. The CDR3 has 17 amino acids. CDR1 and CDR2 from the germline V gene are LNHNV and YYDKDF (reference sequence). The entire variable domain, with the rest obtained from reference TRBV15 and TRBJ2-1, is as follows: DAMVIQNPRYQVTQFGKPVTLSCSQTLNHNVMYWYQQKSSQAPKLLFHYYDKDFNNEADTPDNFQSRRPNTSFCFLDIRSPGLGDTAMYLCATSPMGAGTSYNEQFFGPGTRLTVL.

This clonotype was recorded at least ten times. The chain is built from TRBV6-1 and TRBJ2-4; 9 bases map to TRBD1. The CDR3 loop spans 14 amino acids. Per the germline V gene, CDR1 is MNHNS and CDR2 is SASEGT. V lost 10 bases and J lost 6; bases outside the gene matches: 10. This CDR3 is CATKVPGQGNIQYF. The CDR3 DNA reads TGTGCCACCAAGGTCCCGGGACAGGGAAACATTCAGTACTTC.

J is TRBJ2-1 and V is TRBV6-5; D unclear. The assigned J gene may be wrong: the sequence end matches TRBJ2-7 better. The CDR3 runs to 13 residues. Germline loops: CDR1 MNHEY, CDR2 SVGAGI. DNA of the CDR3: TGTGCCAGCAGTTATACGTGGAACAATGAGCAGTACTTC. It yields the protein CASSYTWNNEQYF.

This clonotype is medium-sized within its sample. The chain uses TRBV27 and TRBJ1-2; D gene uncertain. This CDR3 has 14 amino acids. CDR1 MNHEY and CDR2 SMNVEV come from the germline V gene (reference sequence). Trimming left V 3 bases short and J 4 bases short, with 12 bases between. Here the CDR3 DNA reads TGTGCCAGCAGTTTTTCAGGTCTCTCCTATGGCTACACCTTC. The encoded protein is CASSFSGLSYGYTF.

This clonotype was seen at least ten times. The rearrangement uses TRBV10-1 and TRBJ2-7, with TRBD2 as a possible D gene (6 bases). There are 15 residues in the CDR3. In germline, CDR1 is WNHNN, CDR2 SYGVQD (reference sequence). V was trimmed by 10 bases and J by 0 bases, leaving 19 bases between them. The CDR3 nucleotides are TGCGCCATTAGCTCATGGGGGAGGAGCTCCTACGAGCAGTACTTC. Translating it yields CAISSWGRSSYEQYF.

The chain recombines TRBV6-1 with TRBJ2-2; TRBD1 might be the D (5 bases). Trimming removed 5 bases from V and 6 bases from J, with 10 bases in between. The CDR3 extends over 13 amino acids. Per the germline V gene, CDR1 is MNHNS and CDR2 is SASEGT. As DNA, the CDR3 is TGTGCCAGCAGTAAAGGGGAAGCCGGGGAGCTGTTTTTT. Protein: CASSKGEAGELFF.

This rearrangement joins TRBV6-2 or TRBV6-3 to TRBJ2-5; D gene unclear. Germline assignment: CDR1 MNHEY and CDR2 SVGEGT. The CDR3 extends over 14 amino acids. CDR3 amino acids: CAGSRGPGVETQYF. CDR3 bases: TGTGCGGGCAGTCGCGGCCCTGGAGTAGAGACCCAGTACTTC.

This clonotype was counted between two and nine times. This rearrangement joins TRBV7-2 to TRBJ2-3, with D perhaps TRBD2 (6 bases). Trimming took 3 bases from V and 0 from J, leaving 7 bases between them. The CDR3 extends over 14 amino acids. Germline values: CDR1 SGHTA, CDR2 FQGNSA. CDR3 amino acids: CASSFGTSTDTQYF. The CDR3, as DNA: TGTGCCAGCAGCTTCGGGACTAGCACAGATACGCAGTATTTT.

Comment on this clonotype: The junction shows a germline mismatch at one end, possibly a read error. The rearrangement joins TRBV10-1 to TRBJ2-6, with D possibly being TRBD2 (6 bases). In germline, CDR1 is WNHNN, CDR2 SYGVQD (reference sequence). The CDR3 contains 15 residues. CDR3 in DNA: TGCGCCAGCAGTGAGGGGGGGTGGGCCAAAGATACTCAGTATTTC. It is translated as CASSEGGWAKDTQYF.

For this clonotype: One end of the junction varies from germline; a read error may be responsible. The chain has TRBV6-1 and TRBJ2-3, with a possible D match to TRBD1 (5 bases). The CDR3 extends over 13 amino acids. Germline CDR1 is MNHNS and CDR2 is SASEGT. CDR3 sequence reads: CARGLGAKDTQYF. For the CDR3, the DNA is TGTGCCAGGGGGCTGGGTGCCAAAGATACTCAGTATTTC.

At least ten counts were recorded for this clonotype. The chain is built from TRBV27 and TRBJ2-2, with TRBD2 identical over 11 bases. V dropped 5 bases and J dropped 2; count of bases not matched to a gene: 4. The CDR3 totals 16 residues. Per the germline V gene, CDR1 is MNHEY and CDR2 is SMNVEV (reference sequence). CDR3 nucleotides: TGTGCCAGCAGTCTGGGGACTAGCGGTAACACCGGGGAGCTGTTTTTT. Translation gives CASSLGTSGNTGELFF.

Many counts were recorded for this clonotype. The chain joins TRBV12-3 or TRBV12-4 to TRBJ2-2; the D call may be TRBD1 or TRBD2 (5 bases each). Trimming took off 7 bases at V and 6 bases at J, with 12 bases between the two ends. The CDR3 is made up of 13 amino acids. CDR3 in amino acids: CASTGRAAGELFF. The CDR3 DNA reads TGTGCCAGCACGGGACGAGCGGCCGGGGAGCTGTTTTTT.

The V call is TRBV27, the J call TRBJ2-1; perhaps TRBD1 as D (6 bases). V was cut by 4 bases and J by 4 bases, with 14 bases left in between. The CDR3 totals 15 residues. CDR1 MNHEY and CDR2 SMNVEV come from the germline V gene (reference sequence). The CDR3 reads CASSSPVQGYNEQFF. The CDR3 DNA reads TGTGCCAGCAGTTCCCCAGTGCAGGGGTACAATGAGCAGTTCTTC.

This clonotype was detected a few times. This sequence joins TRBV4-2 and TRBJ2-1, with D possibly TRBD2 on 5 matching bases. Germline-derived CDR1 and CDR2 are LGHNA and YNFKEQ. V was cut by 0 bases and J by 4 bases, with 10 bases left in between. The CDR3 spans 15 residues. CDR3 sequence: CASSQDPAEYNEQFF. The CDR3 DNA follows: TGTGCCAGCAGCCAAGATCCAGCGGAATACAATGAGCAGTTCTTC.

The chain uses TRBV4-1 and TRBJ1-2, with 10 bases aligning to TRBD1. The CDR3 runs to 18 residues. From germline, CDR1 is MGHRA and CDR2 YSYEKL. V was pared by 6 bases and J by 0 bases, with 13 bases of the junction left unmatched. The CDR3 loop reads CASSPRGDRGVANYGYTF. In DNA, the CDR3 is TGCGCCAGCAGTCCTCGCGGGGACAGGGGAGTTGCTAACTATGGCTACACCTTC.

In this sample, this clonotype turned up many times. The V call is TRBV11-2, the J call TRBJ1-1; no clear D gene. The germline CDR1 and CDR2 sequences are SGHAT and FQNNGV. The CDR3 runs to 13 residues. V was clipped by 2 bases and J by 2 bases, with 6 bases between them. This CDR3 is CASSLQANTEAFF. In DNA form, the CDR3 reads TGTGCCAGCAGCTTACAGGCCAACACTGAAGCTTTCTTT.

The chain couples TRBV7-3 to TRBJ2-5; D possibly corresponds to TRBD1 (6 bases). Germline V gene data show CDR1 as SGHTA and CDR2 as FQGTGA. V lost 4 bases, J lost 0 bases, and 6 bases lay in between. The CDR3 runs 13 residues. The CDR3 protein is CASSWDNQETQYF. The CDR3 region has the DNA TGTGCCAGCAGCTGGGACAACCAAGAGACCCAGTACTTC.

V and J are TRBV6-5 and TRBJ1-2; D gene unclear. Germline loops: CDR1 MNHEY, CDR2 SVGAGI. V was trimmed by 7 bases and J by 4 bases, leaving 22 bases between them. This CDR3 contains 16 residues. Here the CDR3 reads CASNLGFGKSFYGYTF. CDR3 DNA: TGTGCCAGCAATTTGGGTTTCGGCAAATCTTTCTATGGCTACACCTTC.

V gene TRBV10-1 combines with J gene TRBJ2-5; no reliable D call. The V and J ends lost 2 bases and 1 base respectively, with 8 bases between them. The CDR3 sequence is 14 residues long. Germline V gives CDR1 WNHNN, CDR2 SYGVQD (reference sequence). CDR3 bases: TGCGCCAGCAGTGAGAGTACGATCCAAGAGACCCAGTACTTC. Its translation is CASSESTIQETQYF.